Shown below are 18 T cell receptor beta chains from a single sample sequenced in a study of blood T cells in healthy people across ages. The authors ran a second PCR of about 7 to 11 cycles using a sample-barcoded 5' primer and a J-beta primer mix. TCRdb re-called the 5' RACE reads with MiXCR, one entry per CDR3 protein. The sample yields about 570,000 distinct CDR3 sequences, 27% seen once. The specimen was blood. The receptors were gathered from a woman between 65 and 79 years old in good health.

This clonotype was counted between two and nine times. CDR3 protein: CASSLPGSGANVLTF. The DNA for the CDR3 is TGTGCCAGCAGTTTGCCGGGGTCTGGGGCCAACGTCCTGACTTTC. J is TRBJ2-6 and V is TRBV28; D perhaps matches TRBD2 (5 bases). This CDR3 is built from 15 residues. V shed 3 bases and J shed 1 base, with 7 bases lying between them. Germline V gene lookup returns CDR1 MDHEN and CDR2 SYDVKM.

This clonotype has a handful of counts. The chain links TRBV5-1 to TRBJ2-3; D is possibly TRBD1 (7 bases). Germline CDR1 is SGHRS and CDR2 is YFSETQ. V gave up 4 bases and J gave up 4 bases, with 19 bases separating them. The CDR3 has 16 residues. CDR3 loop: CASSLRGQGEADTQYF. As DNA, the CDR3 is TGCGCCAGCAGCCTGCGCGGGCAGGGGGAGGCAGATACGCAGTATTTT.

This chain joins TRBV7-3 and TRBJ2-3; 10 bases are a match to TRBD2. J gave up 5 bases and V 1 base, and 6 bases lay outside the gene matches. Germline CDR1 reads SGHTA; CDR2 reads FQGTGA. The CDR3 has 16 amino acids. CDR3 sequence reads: CASSLRVAGGLDTQYF. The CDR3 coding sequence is TGTGCCAGCAGCTTAAGGGTAGCGGGGGGATTAGATACGCAGTATTTT.

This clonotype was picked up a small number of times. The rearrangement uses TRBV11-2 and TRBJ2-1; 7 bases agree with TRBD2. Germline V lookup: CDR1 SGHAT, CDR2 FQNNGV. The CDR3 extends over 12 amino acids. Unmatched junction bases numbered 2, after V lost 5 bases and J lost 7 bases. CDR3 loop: CASSRGLNEQFF. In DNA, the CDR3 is TGTGCCAGCAGCCGGGGACTAAATGAGCAGTTCTTC.

The CDR3 sequence is CASTRGDTDYGYTF. The CDR3 DNA reads as TGCGCCAGCACCCGGGGGGACACCGACTATGGCTACACCTTC. This chain links TRBV5-1 with TRBJ1-2, with a weak D call TRBD1 (6 bases). This CDR3 is 14 amino acids long. Trimming cost V 6 bases and J 3 bases, with 15 bases left between them. Per the germline V gene, CDR1 is SGHRS and CDR2 is YFSETQ.

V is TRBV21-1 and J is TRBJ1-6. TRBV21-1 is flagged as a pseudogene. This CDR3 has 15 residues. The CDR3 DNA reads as TGTGCCAGCAGCAAAGCGGGTGGGGTCGGTTCACCCCTCCACTTT. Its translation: CASSKAGGVGSPLHF.

Written as DNA, the CDR3 is TGTGCCAGCAGTGAATCTCGGGGGTCAAATATATACATTCAGTACTTC. The encoded protein is CASSESRGSNIYIQYF. The V call is TRBV25-1, the J call TRBJ2-4; weak D call: TRBD2 (6 bases). Germline CDR1 MGHDK, CDR2 SYGVNS. The ends were cut back, 1 base at V and 8 bases at J, with 18 bases in the middle. This CDR3 is 16 amino acids long.

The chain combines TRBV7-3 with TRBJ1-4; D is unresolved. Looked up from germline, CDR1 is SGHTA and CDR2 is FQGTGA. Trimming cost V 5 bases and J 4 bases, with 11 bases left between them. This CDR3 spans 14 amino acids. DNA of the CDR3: TGTGCCAGCAGCCCCGGCCGCGGTAATGAAAAACTGTTTTTT. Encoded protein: CASSPGRGNEKLFF.

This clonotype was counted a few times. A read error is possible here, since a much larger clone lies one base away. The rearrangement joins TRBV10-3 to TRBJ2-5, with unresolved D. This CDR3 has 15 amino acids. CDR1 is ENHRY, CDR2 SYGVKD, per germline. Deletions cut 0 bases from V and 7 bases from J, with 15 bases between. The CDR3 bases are TGTGCCATCAGTGAGTCGGGCTCTGAGTCCAGGACCCAGTACTTC. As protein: CAISESGSESRTQYF.

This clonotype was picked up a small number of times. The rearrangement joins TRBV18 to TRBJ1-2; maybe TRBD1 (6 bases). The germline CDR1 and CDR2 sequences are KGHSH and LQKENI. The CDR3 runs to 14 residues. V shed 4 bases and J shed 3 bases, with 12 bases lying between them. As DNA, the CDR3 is TGTGCCAGCTCACAAACAGGGAAAGACTATGGCTACACCTTC. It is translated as CASSQTGKDYGYTF.

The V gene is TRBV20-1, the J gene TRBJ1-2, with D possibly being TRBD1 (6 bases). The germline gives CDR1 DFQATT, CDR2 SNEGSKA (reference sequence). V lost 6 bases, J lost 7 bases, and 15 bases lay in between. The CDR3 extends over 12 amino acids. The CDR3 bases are TGCAGTGCCCTAACAGGGTTTAGTGGCTACACCTTC. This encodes CSALTGFSGYTF.

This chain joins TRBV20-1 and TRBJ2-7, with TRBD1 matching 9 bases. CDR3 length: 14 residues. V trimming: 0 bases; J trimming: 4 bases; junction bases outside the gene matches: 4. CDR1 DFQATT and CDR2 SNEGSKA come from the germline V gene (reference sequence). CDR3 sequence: CSARDRDRVYEQYF. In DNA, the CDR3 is TGCAGTGCTAGAGACCGGGACAGGGTATACGAGCAGTACTTC.

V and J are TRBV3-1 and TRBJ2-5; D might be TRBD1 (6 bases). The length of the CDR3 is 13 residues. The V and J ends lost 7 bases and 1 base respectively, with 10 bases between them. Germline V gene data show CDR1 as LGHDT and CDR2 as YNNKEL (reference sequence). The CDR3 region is CASMGAPQETQYF. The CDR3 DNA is TGTGCCAGCATGGGGGCCCCCCAAGAGACCCAGTACTTC.

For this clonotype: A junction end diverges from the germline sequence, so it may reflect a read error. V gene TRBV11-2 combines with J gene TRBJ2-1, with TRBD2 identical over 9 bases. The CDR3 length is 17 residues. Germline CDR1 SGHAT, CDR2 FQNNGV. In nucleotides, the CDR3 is TGTGCCAGCAGTTTAGGAAGCGGGGGGACGCGATACAATGAGCAGTTCTTC. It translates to CASSLGSGGTRYNEQFF.

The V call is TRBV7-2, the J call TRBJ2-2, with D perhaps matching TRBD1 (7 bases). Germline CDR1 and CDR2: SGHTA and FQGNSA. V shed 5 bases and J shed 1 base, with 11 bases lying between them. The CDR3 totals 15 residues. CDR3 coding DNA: TGTGCCAGCAGCCGGAGGGGGCAGAACACCGGGGAGCTGTTTTTT. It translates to CASSRRGQNTGELFF.

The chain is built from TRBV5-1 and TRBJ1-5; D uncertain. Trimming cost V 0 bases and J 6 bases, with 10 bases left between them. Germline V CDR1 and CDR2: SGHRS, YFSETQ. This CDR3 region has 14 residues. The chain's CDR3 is CASSLGAPGQPQHF. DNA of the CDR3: TGCGCCAGCAGCTTGGGTGCTCCGGGTCAGCCCCAGCATTTT.

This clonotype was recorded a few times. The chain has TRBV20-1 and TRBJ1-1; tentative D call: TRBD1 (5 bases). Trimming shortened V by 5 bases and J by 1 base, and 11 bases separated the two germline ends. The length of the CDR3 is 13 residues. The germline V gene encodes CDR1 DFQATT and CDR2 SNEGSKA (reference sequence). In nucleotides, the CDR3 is TGCAGTGCTGCGACAGAGACGAACACTGAAGCTTTCTTT. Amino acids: CSAATETNTEAFF.

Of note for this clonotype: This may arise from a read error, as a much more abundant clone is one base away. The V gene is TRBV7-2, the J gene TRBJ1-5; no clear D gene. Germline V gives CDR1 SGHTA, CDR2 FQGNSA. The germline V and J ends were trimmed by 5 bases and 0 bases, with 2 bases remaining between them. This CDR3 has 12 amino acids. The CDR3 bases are TGTGCCAGCAGCACTAGCAATCAGCCCCAGCATTTT. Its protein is CASSTSNQPQHF.